What follows is one T cell receptor (beta chain) and its context. Its specificity is unknown. The data originate from a study of CXCR3-negative and CXCR3-positive naive CD8 T cells. The CDR3 is 15 amino acids. In preparing the TRB cDNA libraries, 5' RACE with UMI labels was used. With the 5' RACE reads reprocessed, TCRdb shows one record per CDR3 protein and no DNA. The table gives tens of thousands of distinct CDR3 sequences; the top ten clones make up around 4.9% of it. Regarding the study as a whole: Naive cells with CXCR3 showed TRB CDR3s that were more hydrophobic than those in CXCR3-negative naive cells. CXCR3 levels fell partly with cryopreservation; most assays relied on fresh PBMCs.

The clonotype originates from a human donor in good health. Some clones in this sample may be carry-over from other donors' samples. The sequenced sample was naive CXCR3+ CD8+ T cells from blood. Regarding subset: CD45RO-CCR7+CD27+CD95- naive CD8+ T cells expressing CXCR3 (TNR3+). The V call is TRBV21-1, the J call TRBJ2-3; checking the TCRdb D call of TRBD2 is not possible without DNA. TRBV21-1 is labeled a pseudogene. This CDR3 reads CASRPGLGAPDTQYF.